Sequencing of this T cell receptor beta chain was carried out in a study of shared clonotypes between healthy human individuals. Study observations and caveats: Exclusively blood specimens were collected; tissue repertoires likely differ.

Points on this clone: The antigen is unknown.

V dropped 1 base and J dropped 0 bases, with 9 bases sitting between them. The CDR3 runs 15 residues. Germline CDR1 and CDR2: SGHAT and FQNNGV. Produced via immunoSEQ multiplex PCR; TCRdb's table is partial and in-frame only. In the table there are under 1,100,000 clones, 70% to 80% of which are singletons. The clonotype was recovered from a man younger than 30 in good health. Some clones in this sample may be carry-over from other donors' samples. The specimen sequenced was memory CD4+ T cells from PBMCs. Regarding subset: CD45RA-negative fraction. V is TRBV11-2 and J is TRBJ2-5, with D hard to call. CDR3 residues: CASSLGVTYQETQYF. DNA for the CDR3: TGTGCCAGCAGCTTAGGAGTAACGTACCAAGAGACCCAGTACTTC.